This TCR beta chain was identified during a study of blood T cell repertoires in COVID-19 (TCRdb year 2020). Study-level background: Samples from collaborators originated in the United States, Italy and Spain and spanned both the acute and convalescent phases of COVID-19. The prospective study material was composed of cDNA or gDNA derived from T cells, B-cell-depleted T cells, or PBMCs. Subjects who had been exposed to COVID-19, were actively infected with it, or had recovered from it provided the deeply sampled blood TCRbeta repertoires that made up the dataset. The repertoires were made available in a free public database intended to serve as a resource for research on the immune response to SARS-CoV-2. Samples were obtained from the ongoing ImmuneRACE study (first 160 participants) and from 1,000 to 1,500 subjects provided by 6 global collaborators. Sample metadata almost always included a de-identified subject ID, COVID-19 status, age in years and sex. Where available, HLA class I and class II types were taken from metadata supplied by the sample provider and were not determined by assay-based typing. Here is what the overall study found, with its caveats: How much clinical and demographic metadata was included differed by source and by participant, and the metadata was provided uncurated.

The immunoSEQ Assay, a bias-controlled multiplex PCR, was used to amplify TCRbeta CDR3 regions from genomic DNA. The source study handled its data this way. The number of nucleated cells in each sample was estimated by amplification of reference gene primers within the assay. Sequence reads were collapsed and filtered to measure the absolute abundance of every unique TCRbeta CDR3 rearrangement. For each sample, productive Simpson clonality was calculated as the square root of Simpson's diversity index across productive rearrangements. TCRdb carries this immuneACCESS record with in-frame sequences only. Its versions omit some clonotypes, under half of them owing to an unresolved V gene in the studies checked, with the rest unexplained. V, J and clone size are taken as reported in that table, and D and trimming were inferred from the DNA itself. The sample records over 150,000 clones, about 87% of which are singletons. The top ten constitute 2.5% to 3% of the sample.

CDR1 and CDR2 were assigned from the germline V gene as SGHTA and FQGNSA. Reading from cysteine to phenylalanine, the CDR3 counts 18 amino acids. Only the CDR3 portion is preserved as DNA: 54 bases, with reading frame beginning at the first base. The V end gives up 4 bases and the J end 7 bases, leaving 14 bases in the junction not matched to a gene. With respect to this clone: It lacks a known antigen. Base-call qualities are not available, and no considerably larger clone is one nucleotide away.

One collaborating source in Seattle enrolled patients while the patients were actively infected and followed the patients over time throughout the course of disease. The collaborating institutions used their own protocols to collect whole blood in K2EDTA tubes. For TCRbeta analysis, collaborators shipped samples in one of three forms: frozen whole blood, isolated PBMCs, or DNA extracted from either of those sample types. The receptor comes from an elderly woman with COVID-19, enrolled during active disease. Source material: peripheral blood. This chain joins TRBV7-2 to TRBJ1-6; TRBD1 aligns with 9 central bases. The DNA reads TGTGCCAGCAGCTCCCGTCCTTCCGGGACAGGGCTCAATTCACCCCTCCACTTT. It codes for CASSSRPSGTGLNSPLHF.